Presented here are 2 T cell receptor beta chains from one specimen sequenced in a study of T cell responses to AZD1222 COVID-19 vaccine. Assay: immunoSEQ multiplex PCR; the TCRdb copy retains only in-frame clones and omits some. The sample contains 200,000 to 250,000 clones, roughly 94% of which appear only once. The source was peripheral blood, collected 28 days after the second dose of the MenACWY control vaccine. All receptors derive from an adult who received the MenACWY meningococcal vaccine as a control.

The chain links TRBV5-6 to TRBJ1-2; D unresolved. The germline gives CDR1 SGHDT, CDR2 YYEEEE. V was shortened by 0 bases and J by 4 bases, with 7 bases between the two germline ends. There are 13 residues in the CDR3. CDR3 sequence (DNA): TGTGCCAGCAGCTTGGAGGCAGTCTATGGCTACACCTTC. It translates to CASSLEAVYGYTF. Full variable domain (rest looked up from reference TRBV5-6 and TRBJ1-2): DAGVTQSPTHLIKTRGQQVTLRCSPKSGHDTVSWYQQALGQGPQFIFQYYEEEERQRGNFPDRFSGHQFPNYSSELNVNALLLGDSALYLCASSLEAVYGYTFGSGTRLTVV.

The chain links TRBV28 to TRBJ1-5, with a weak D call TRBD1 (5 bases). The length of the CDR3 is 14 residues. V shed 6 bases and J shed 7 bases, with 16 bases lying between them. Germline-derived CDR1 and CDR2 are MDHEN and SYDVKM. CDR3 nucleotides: TGTGCCAGCAGAGCCTCAGGGATCGACCAGCCCCAGCATTTT. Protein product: CASRASGIDQPQHF.